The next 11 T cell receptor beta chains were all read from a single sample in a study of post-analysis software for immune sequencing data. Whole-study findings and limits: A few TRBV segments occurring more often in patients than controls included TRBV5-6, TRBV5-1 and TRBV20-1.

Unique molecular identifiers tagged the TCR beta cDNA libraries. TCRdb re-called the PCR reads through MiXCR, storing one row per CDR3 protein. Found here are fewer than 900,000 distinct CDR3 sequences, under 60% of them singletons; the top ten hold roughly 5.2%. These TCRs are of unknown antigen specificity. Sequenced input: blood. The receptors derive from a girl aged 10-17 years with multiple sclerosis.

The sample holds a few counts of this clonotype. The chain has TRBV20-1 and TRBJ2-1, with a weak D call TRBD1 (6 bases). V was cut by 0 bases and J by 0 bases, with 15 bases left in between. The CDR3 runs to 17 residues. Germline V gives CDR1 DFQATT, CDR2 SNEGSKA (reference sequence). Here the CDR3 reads CSARDSGVFNSYNEQFF. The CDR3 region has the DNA TGCAGTGCTAGAGATTCAGGGGTCTTCAACTCCTACAATGAGCAGTTCTTC.

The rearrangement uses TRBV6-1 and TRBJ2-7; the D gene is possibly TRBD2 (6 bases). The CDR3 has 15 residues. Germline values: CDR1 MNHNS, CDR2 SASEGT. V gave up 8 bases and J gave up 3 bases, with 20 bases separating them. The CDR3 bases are TGTGCCAGCGCACCTGGGAGCGGGCCGTTCTACGAGCAGTACTTC. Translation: CASAPGSGPFYEQYF.

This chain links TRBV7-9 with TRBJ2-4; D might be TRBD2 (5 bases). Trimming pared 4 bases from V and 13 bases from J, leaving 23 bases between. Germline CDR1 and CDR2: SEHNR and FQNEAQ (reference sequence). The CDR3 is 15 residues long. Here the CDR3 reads CASSSPLVGEGEQYF. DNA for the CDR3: TGTGCCAGCAGCTCCCCTCTCGTGGGAGAAGGAGAGCAGTACTTC.

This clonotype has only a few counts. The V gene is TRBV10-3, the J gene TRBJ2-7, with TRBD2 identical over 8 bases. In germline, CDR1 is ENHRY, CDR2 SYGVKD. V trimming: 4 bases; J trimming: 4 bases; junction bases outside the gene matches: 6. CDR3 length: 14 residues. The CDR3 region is CAISGSGGPYEQYF. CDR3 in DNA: TGTGCCATCAGTGGCTCGGGAGGGCCGTACGAGCAGTACTTC.

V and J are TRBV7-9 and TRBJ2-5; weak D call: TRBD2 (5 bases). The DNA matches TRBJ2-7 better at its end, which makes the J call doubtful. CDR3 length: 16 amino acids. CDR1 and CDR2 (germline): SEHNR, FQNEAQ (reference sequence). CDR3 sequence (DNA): TGTGCCAGCAGCCCCCAGCGGAAGCAGCGTTCCAGCGAGCAGTACTTC. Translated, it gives CASSPQRKQRSSEQYF.

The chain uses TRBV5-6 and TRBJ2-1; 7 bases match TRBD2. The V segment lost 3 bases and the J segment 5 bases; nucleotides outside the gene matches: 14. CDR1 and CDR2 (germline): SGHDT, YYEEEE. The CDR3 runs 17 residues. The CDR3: CASSSKRGIRGDNEQFF. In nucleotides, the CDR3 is TGTGCCAGCAGCTCCAAGAGAGGGATCCGGGGGGACAATGAGCAGTTCTTC.

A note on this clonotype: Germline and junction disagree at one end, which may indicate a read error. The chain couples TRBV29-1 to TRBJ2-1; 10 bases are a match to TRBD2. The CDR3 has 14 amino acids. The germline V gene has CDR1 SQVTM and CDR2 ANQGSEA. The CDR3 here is CSVEASGGYNEQFF. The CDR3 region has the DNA TGCAGCGTGGAAGCTAGCGGGGGCTACAATGAGCAGTTCTTC.

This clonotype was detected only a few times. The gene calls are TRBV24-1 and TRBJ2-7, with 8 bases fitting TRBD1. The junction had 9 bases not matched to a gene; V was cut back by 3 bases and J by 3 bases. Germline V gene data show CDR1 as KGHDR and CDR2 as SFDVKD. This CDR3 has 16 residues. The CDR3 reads CATSDPGQVNFYEQYF. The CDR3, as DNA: TGTGCCACCAGTGATCCGGGACAGGTCAACTTCTACGAGCAGTACTTC.

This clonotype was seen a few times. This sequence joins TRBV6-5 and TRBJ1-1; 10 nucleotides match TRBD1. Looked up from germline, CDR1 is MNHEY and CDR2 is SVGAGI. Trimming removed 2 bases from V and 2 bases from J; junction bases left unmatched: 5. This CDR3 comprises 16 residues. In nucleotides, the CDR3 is TGTGCCAGCAGTTACGGGGGACAGGGGATAAACACTGAAGCTTTCTTT. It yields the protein CASSYGGQGINTEAFF.

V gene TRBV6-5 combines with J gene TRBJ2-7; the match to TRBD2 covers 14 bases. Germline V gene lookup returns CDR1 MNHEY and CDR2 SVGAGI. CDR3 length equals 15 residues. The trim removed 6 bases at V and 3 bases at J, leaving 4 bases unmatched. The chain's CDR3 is CASSFGLAGGYEQYF. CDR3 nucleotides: TGTGCCAGCAGCTTTGGACTAGCGGGAGGCTACGAGCAGTACTTC.

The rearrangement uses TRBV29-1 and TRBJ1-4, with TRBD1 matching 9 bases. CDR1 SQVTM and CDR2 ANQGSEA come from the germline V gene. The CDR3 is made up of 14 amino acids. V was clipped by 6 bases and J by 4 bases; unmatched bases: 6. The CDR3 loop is CSVADRGDNEKLFF. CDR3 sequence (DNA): TGCAGCGTCGCGGACAGGGGCGATAATGAAAAACTGTTTTTT. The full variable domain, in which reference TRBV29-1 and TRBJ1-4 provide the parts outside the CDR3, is SAVISQKPSRDICQRGTSLTIQCQVDSQVTMMFWYRQQPGQSLTLIATANQGSEATYESGFVIDKFPISRPNLTFSTLTVSNMSPEDSSIYLCSVADRGDNEKLFFGSGTQLSVL.